These 5 T cell receptor beta chains originate from one sample sequenced in a study of blood T cell repertoires in COVID-19. Measured with immunoSEQ multiplex PCR; TCRdb has only the in-frame clones, and not every one. The data hold approximately 100,000 clones, with 80% to 90% observed a single time. Material: PBMCs or T cells enriched from blood (not recorded which). The receptors come from a woman aged 45 to 65 who had recovered from COVID-19.

The chain employs TRBV5-1 and TRBJ2-3; 8 nucleotides agree with TRBD2. The germline V gene encodes CDR1 SGHRS and CDR2 YFSETQ. The CDR3 contains 15 residues. The V segment lost 3 bases and the J segment 9 bases; nucleotides outside the gene matches: 12. The CDR3 protein is CASSSPGSGGGTQYF. CDR3 sequence (DNA): TGCGCCAGCAGCTCCCCAGGAAGCGGGGGAGGAACGCAGTATTTT.

This sequence joins TRBV19 and TRBJ1-6, with unresolved D. The CDR3 is made up of 16 amino acids. The V gene's germline CDR1 is LNHDA and CDR2 SQIVND (reference sequence). V was cut by 6 bases and J by 0 bases, with 12 bases left in between. CDR3 DNA sequence: TGTGCCAGTAGCCCCCCAACTACCTCCTATAATTCACCCCTCCACTTT. Its translation is CASSPPTTSYNSPLHF.

The chain couples TRBV28 to TRBJ1-5; TRBD1 matches at 12 bases. From germline, CDR1 is MDHEN and CDR2 SYDVKM. There are 18 residues in the CDR3. With 6 bases clipped from V and 0 bases from J, the junction kept 9 bases outside the gene matches. The CDR3, as DNA: TGTGCCAGCAGGCCCCGGGACAGGGGGCAACATAGCAATCAGCCCCAGCATTTT. Its translation is CASRPRDRGQHSNQPQHF.

The table lists this clone with a few counts. This chain links TRBV29-1 with TRBJ2-3; 9 bases fit TRBD2. The CDR3 spans 13 residues. CDR1 is SQVTM and CDR2 is ANQGSEA in the germline V gene. The V gene end was trimmed by 6 bases and the J gene end by 5 bases; junction bases not matched to a gene: 6. CDR3 sequence: CSVNSGSLDTQYF. The CDR3 coding sequence is TGCAGCGTGAATAGCGGGAGCCTAGATACGCAGTATTTT.

This clone showed up just once. V usage is TRBV2 and J usage is TRBJ2-4, with 7 nucleotides matching TRBD2. The V and J ends lost 5 bases and 4 bases, in that order; junction bases with no gene match: 5. The germline V gene encodes CDR1 SNHLY and CDR2 FYNNEI. CDR3 length: 14 amino acids. The CDR3, as DNA: TGTGCCAGCAGTCGGACTAGAAATAAAAACATTCAGTACTTC. Its protein product is CASSRTRNKNIQYF.